Described below is a single T cell receptor beta chain sequence and its context. Measured with immunoSEQ multiplex PCR; TCRdb has only the in-frame clones, and not every one. The table records about 38,000 clones, around 83% of them present only once. This sample stems from a study of graft-versus-host responses after intestinal transplantation. Study at large: Recipients uniformly received anti-thymocyte globulin induction, followed by tacrolimus and steroids for around 3 years.

This TCR derives from a human patient who received an intestinal transplant, so some T cells may come from the graft donor. Specimen: PBMCs, collected roughly 34 months after transplant.

In DNA form, the CDR3 reads TGTGCCAGTAGTATCAGGGGACAGGGGGCGACGTTCGGTAATGAAAAACTGTTTTTT. It translates to CASSIRGQGATFGNEKLFF. The rearrangement links TRBV19 to TRBJ1-4; 12 nucleotides line up with TRBD1. The CDR3 is 19 residues long. Trimming at V came to 3 bases and at J to 4 bases, leaving 12 bases not matched to a gene. Germline-derived CDR1 and CDR2 are LNHDA and SQIVND (reference sequence).